This is a list of T cell receptor beta chains from one sample in a study of OX40 agonist ivuxolimab in advanced cancers. Measured with immunoSEQ multiplex PCR; TCRdb has only the in-frame clones, and not every one. The table has fewer than 85,000 clones, 86% seen once. The sample here was CD4+ or CD8+ T cells sorted from blood, taken in a trial of the OX40 agonist ivuxolimab. The receptors stem from an adult with an advanced solid tumor such as melanoma, head and neck, liver or kidney cancer. Both conserved end residues are part of each CDR3. The D gene is left open where the match is weak. Clone size is not always given. Where it is, it says once, few, many or a class for expanded clones.

d_call	v_call	clone_size	j_call	cdr3_nt	cdr3_aa
NA	TRBV27	NA	TRBJ2-2	TGTGCCAGCAAATGGGTTTTCGGGAGCGACACCGGGGAGCTGTTTTTT	CASKWVFGSDTGELFF
NA	TRBV2	NA	TRBJ1-1	TGTGCCAGCAGTGCGCAGGGCACTGAAGCTTTCTTT	CASSAQGTEAFF
NA	TRBV28	NA	TRBJ1-1	TGTGCCAGCAGTTCACAGAGTCCTGAAGCTTTCTTT	CASSSQSPEAFF
NA	TRBV25-1	NA	TRBJ2-7	TGTGCCAGCAGTGAAAGAGCAGCTAAAGCCTACGAGCAGTACTTC	CASSERAAKAYEQYF
NA	TRBV10-3	few	TRBJ1-2	TGTGCCATCCGCCGAGACTATGGCTACACCTTC	CAIRRDYGYTF
NA	TRBV21-1	NA	TRBJ2-3	TGTGCCAGCAGTAGAACTTATACTAGCGGGAACCCAGATACGCAGTATTTT	CASSRTYTSGNPDTQYF
NA	TRBV7-9	NA	TRBJ2-7	TGTGCCAGCAGCTTAGCGGGGACGACCCACGAGCAGTACTTC	CASSLAGTTHEQYF
NA	TRBV7-2	NA	TRBJ1-5	TGTGCCAGCAGCTTAGAAGGAGGGCAGCCCCAGCATTTT	CASSLEGGQPQHF
NA	TRBV7-8	NA	TRBJ2-7	TGTGCCAGCAGCTCCAGGGGGGAGTCCTACGAGCAGTACTTC	CASSSRGESYEQYF
NA	TRBV23-1	NA	TRBJ1-4	TGCGCCAGCAGTCAATTTGCGGAAACCTTTAATGAAAAACTGTTTTTT	CASSQFAETFNEKLFF
NA	TRBV9	few	TRBJ2-5	TGTGCCAGCAGCCCCCCCCGGGGGCAAGAGACCCAGTACTTC	CASSPPRGQETQYF
NA	TRBV28	NA	TRBJ1-1	TGTGCCAGCAGAGGAAAGCCTGAAGCTTTCTTT	CASRGKPEAFF
NA	TRBV7-9	NA	TRBJ2-3	TGTGCCAGCAGCGCCCGAGGAAGCGGAGGGGGGGATACGCAGTATTTT	CASSARGSGGGDTQYF
NA	TRBV5-6	few	TRBJ1-1	TGTGCCAGCACCCCCACAGAGATGAACACTGAAGCTTTCTTT	CASTPTEMNTEAFF
TRBD1	TRBV28	NA	TRBJ2-2	TGTGCCAGCAGTTTAGGGACAGCGAACACCGGGGAGCTGTTTTTT	CASSLGTANTGELFF
NA	TRBV11-2	NA	TRBJ2-4	TGTGCCAGCGGAGAGACCCGGGGGGCTGGGAATCAGTACTTC	CASGETRGAGNQYF
TRBD1	TRBV6-5	NA	TRBJ2-2	TGTGCCAGCAGTTACCAGGGACAGGTCACCGGGGAGCTGTTTTTT	CASSYQGQVTGELFF
TRBD2	TRBV30	NA	TRBJ2-2	TGTGCCTGGAGAGGGAGGGGTGCCACCGGGGAGCTGTTTTTT	CAWRGRGATGELFF
TRBD1	TRBV10-3	once	TRBJ1-2	TGTGCCATCAAGAAGGGGGCGGACTCAACTAACTATGGCTACACCTTC	CAIKKGADSTNYGYTF
TRBD2	TRBV19	NA	TRBJ2-7	TGTGCCAGTAGTTTGAGACCTCCGGGACTACTCTACTACGAGCAGTACTTC	CASSLRPPGLLYYEQYF
NA	TRBV28	NA	TRBJ1-5	TGTGCCAGCAAACTCCCAGGTCAGCCCCAGCATTTT	CASKLPGQPQHF
TRBD2	TRBV2	NA	TRBJ2-3	TGTGCCAGCAGTGAGACTAGCGTAGCAGATACGCAGTATTTT	CASSETSVADTQYF
NA	TRBV27	few	TRBJ2-3	TGTGCCAGCAGTTTGGGAGTGAACACAGATACGCAGTATTTT	CASSLGVNTDTQYF
NA	TRBV6-5	NA	TRBJ2-7	TGTGCCAGCAGTCATTACTCGGTCGGGGCTAAAGAGCAGTACTTC	CASSHYSVGAKEQYF
NA	TRBV11-3	NA	TRBJ2-3	TGTGCCAGCAGCTTAAATCTAGCAGATACGCAGTATTTT	CASSLNLADTQYF
TRBD1	TRBV6-1	once	TRBJ2-7	TGTGCCAGCAGTTTTCGGACAGGGGGCTTAAGTGAGCAGTACTTC	CASSFRTGGLSEQYF
NA	TRBV5-1	NA	TRBJ1-1	TGCGCCAGCGGACAGTTGAACACTGAAGCTTTCTTT	CASGQLNTEAFF
NA	TRBV19	few	TRBJ1-4	TGTGCCAGTAGTATACCAGGTGCGGAAAAACTGTTTTTT	CASSIPGAEKLFF
NA	TRBV7-2	NA	TRBJ2-3	TGTGCCAGCAGCTTAGCCTTGTCGGGGGCAATAGATACGCAGTATTTT	CASSLALSGAIDTQYF
NA	TRBV5-1	NA	TRBJ2-1	TGCGCCAGCAGCTTGGTGGACCCGACCTACAATGAGCAGTTCTTC	CASSLVDPTYNEQFF
NA	TRBV6-1	NA	TRBJ2-7	TGTGCCAGCAGTCTACAGCTTTACGAGCAGTACTTC	CASSLQLYEQYF
NA	TRBV5-1	NA	TRBJ1-1	TGCGCCAGCAGCTTGGTCCTAACCCGCGGGACTGAAGCTTTCTTT	CASSLVLTRGTEAFF
NA	TRBV28	NA	TRBJ2-5	TGTGCCAGCAGTCCGAGCGGGCGGGAGACCCAGTACTTC	CASSPSGRETQYF
NA	TRBV11-3	NA	TRBJ2-7	TGTGCCAGCAGCCTAAGGACAGTGGGTGCCTACGAGCAGTACTTC	CASSLRTVGAYEQYF
TRBD1	TRBV6-1	once	TRBJ1-5	TGTGCCAGCAGGACAGGGGTAAATCAGCCCCAGCATTTT	CASRTGVNQPQHF
NA	TRBV21-1	NA	TRBJ2-7	TGTGCCAGCAGCACCCTAGGTACAACGGGAGTCTACGAGCAGTACTTC	CASSTLGTTGVYEQYF
NA	TRBV6-5	NA	TRBJ1-1	TGTGCCAGCAGTTACGATGTGAAGGCTGAAGCTTTCTTT	CASSYDVKAEAFF
NA	TRBV18	NA	TRBJ1-1	TGTGCCAGCTCACCAGCAGGTGAAGCTTTCTTT	CASSPAGEAFF
TRBD1	TRBV7-6	NA	TRBJ1-2	TGTGCCAGCAGCCCGCGACAGGGGGCGAAGGATGGCTACACCTTC	CASSPRQGAKDGYTF
TRBD1	TRBV6-5	NA	TRBJ1-4	TGTGCCAGCAGTTACGGGACAGCCGAGGAAAAACTGTTTTTT	CASSYGTAEEKLFF